The rows below give T cell receptor beta chains drawn from one sample of a study of control samples from healthy donors and cancer patients. Assay used: immunoSEQ multiplex PCR; TCRdb lists only in-frame clones, some missing. The table includes approximately 190,000 clones, about nine tenths detected once. The material sequenced was blood. Every receptor here comes from a man aged 25 to 40 in good health. The conserved cysteine and the conserved F or W are not part of the CDR3 here. Fields, in order: V gene, J gene, CDR3 protein.

TRBV4-2	TRBJ2-2	ASSPARHMNTGELF
TRBV5-6	TRBJ2-7	ASSLRDTTYEQY
TRBV6-6	TRBJ2-7	ASNQKGQRITYEQY
TRBV6-6	TRBJ2-3	ASFGTGQRTDTQY
TRBV11-2	TRBJ2-3	ASSLDTAGTQY
TRBV5-1	TRBJ2-2	ASSDGINTGELF
TRBV5-1	TRBJ1-3	ASSLGDSSSGNTIY
TRBV2	TRBJ1-3	ASRKDRQLSYSSSGNTIY
TRBV7-8	TRBJ1-6	ASSYDRSYLVDNSPLH
TRBV14	TRBJ2-1	ASSRLAGGRNEQF
TRBV13	TRBJ1-6	ASSSTSPNSPLH
TRBV4-2	TRBJ2-1	ASSQPSGGATEQF
TRBV27	TRBJ2-3	ASSPYPSGGGTDTQY
TRBV5-6	TRBJ2-7	ASSRVRSGEAYEQY
TRBV5-6	TRBJ1-6	ASSLGQRDNSPLH
TRBV10-3	TRBJ1-5	AISDGTGIQPQH
TRBV7-6	TRBJ2-3	ASSLVSGGHTDTQY